This T cell receptor (beta chain) was sequenced in a study of T cell repertoires in cytomegalovirus infection. Study-wide context: Alongside well-studied HLA-B-restricted CMV epitopes, recently identified HLA-C-restricted CMV epitopes were also used. Carrying CMV and the relevant HLA type showed in public TCR beta signatures.

A note on this clonotype: Antigen: not known.

Study-wide findings and caveats: CMV carriers having the relevant HLA were flagged by cumulative public TCR beta family frequency.

A single record per CDR3 protein comes from TCRdb applying MiXCR to the reads. The data show about 770,000 distinct CDR3 sequences, 25% to 30% seen once. CDR3 length equals 15 residues. V was shortened by 5 bases and J by 5 bases, with 17 bases between the two germline ends. Germline V gene data show CDR1 as SGHVS and CDR2 as FNYEAQ. The receptor was derived from a human donor in good health (CMV status not recorded). Some clones in this sample may be carry-over from other donors' samples. V gene TRBV7-6 combines with J gene TRBJ2-3; perhaps TRBD1 as D (5 bases). Sequenced material: cultured CD8+ T cells from PBMCs, taken from culture after CMV antigen stimulation. CDR3 sequence: CASSRPQGVGDTQYF. CDR3 nucleotide sequence: TGTGCCAGCAGCCGACCCCAAGGGGTGGGAGATACGCAGTATTTT.